This T cell receptor (beta chain) was sequenced during a study of blood T cell repertoires in COVID-19. How the authors handled the data: Nucleated cell number was recorded as an estimate derived from reference gene primer amplification. Here immunoSEQ multiplex PCR was the method, and the copy in TCRdb shows in-frame clones only, minus some. Clone size and V and J calls were adopted from that table, with D and trimming inferred from the DNA. This sample has 200,000 to 250,000 clones; just over 85% occur once, and the top ten carry roughly 4.1%. V gave up 5 bases and J gave up 7 bases; unmatched junction bases: 8. The CDR3 contains 14 residues. CDR1 and CDR2 (germline): MNHEY, SVGAGI.

The chain links TRBV6-5 to TRBJ2-5; 9 bases map to TRBD1. The receptor's source is a man aged 45-60 years with acute or convalescent COVID-19. Sequencing input: peripheral blood. The CDR3 is CASSTGTGKGTQYF. CDR3 bases: TGTGCCAGCAGTACTGGGACAGGGAAGGGGACCCAGTACTTC.